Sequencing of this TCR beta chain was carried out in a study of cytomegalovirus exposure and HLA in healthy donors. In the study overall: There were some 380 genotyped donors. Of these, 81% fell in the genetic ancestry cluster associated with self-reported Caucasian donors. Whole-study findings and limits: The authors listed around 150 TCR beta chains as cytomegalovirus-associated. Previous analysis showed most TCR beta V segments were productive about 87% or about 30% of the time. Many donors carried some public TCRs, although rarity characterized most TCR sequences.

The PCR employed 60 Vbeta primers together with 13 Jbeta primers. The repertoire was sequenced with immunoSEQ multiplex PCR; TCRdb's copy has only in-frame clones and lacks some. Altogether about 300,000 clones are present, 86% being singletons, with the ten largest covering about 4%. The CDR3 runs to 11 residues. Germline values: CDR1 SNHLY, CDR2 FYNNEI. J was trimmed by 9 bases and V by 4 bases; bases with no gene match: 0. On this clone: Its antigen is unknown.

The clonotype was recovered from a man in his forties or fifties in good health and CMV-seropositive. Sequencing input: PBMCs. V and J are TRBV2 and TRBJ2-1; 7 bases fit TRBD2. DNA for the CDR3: TGTGCCAGCAGTGGGGGGGGTGAGCAGTTCTTC. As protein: CASSGGGEQFF.